The clone carrying this TCR beta chain was counted only a few times. Its specificity is not known. Other nucleotide sequences from this sample produce the same CDR3. Germline V gives CDR1 SEHNR, CDR2 FQNEAQ (reference sequence). V shed 4 bases and J shed 4 bases, with 4 bases lying between them. The CDR3 runs 11 residues. This record belongs to a study of beta chain features in type 1 diabetes. Regarding the study as a whole: Type 1 diabetes patients showed a moderate but significant shortening of TCRB CDR3s in all four CD4+ subsets.

All sorted populations exceeded 95% purity. Expressed TCRB transcripts were sequenced after all isolated RNA was converted to cDNA. Sequencing was performed with immunoSEQ multiplex PCR; in TCRdb, only in-frame clones are kept and a portion is missing. This table has 140,000 or so clones, about 13% appearing once. The sample consisted of central memory CD4+ T cells from blood. The origin of this receptor is a man between 18 and 29 years old with type 1 diabetes. V usage is TRBV7-9 and J usage is TRBJ2-5; D is ambiguous. DNA for the CDR3: TGTGCCAGCAGCTCCATAGAGACCCAGTACTTC. Protein: CASSSIETQYF. Full variable domain (rest looked up from reference TRBV7-9 and TRBJ2-5): DTGVSQNPRHKITKRGQNVTFRCDPISEHNRLYWYRQTLGQGPEFLTYFQNEAQLEKSRLLSDRFSAERPKGSFSTLEIQRTEQGDSAMYLCASSSIETQYFGPGTRLLVL.